The entry below describes one TCR beta chain. The sample originates from a study of blood T cell repertoires in COVID-19. CDR1 is ENHRY, CDR2 SYGVKD, per germline. The CDR3 runs 13 residues. Trimming stripped 6 bases from V and 0 bases from J, with 6 bases between. Sequencing used immunoSEQ multiplex PCR; TCRdb keeps in-frame clones, though not all of them. This table holds approximately 290,000 clones, around 89% found once. This TCR came from a man aged 25-45 years with acute or convalescent COVID-19. Sequenced: peripheral blood. This chain joins TRBV10-3 and TRBJ2-1; the D gene is possibly TRBD1 (6 bases). CDR3 protein: CAIRDSSYNEQFF. The CDR3 DNA is TGTGCCATCAGGGACAGCTCCTACAATGAGCAGTTCTTC.